The 27 T cell receptor beta chains below were found in one sample sequenced in a study of blood T cell repertoires in COVID-19. The method was immunoSEQ multiplex PCR; TCRdb's version includes in-frame clones alone and lacks a portion of them. The table has approximately 25,000 clones, roughly 91% seen once. The specimen sequenced was peripheral blood. All receptors derive from a man aged 50 to 59 with active COVID-19.

The chain is built from TRBV6-5 and TRBJ1-1; D ambiguous. The V and J ends lost 10 bases and 7 bases respectively, with 19 bases between them. The CDR3 runs to 13 residues. Germline CDR1 and CDR2: MNHEY and SVGAGI. As DNA, the CDR3 is TGTGCCACGAACTCCGGGAGGGCGATTGAAGCTTTCTTT. As protein: CATNSGRAIEAFF.

The sample holds a few counts of this clone. The chain joins TRBV24-1 to TRBJ2-1; 11 positions agree with TRBD2. The germline gives CDR1 KGHDR, CDR2 SFDVKD. The CDR3 covers 16 residues. V gave up 3 bases and J gave up 7 bases; unmatched junction bases: 7. CDR3 DNA: TGTGCCACCAGTGATCATAGCGGGGGGGCCGGGAATGAGCAGTTCTTC. This gives the protein CATSDHSGGAGNEQFF.

V usage is TRBV7-8 and J usage is TRBJ2-1; D might be TRBD1 (5 bases). Looked up from germline, CDR1 is SGHVS and CDR2 is FQNEAQ. The V gene lost 3 bases and the J gene lost 1 base, with 13 bases spanning the gap. The CDR3 extends over 16 amino acids. This CDR3 reads CASSLPRVSSYNEQFF. CDR3 nucleotides: TGTGCCAGCAGCTTGCCCAGGGTCTCGTCCTACAATGAGCAGTTCTTC. Combining the CDR3 with reference TRBV7-8 and TRBJ2-1 gives the whole variable domain GAGVSQSPRYKVAKRGQDVALRCDPISGHVSLFWYQQALGQGPEFLTYFQNEAQLDKSGLPSDRFFAERPEGSVSTLKIQRTQQEDSAVYLCASSLPRVSSYNEQFFGPGTRLTVL.

The genes are TRBV27 and TRBJ1-2; the D gene is possibly TRBD1 (6 bases). The CDR3 extends over 16 amino acids. The V gene lost 4 bases and the J gene lost 4 bases, with 19 bases spanning the gap. Germline V gives CDR1 MNHEY, CDR2 SMNVEV (reference sequence). In DNA form, the CDR3 reads TGTGCCAGCAGTTCTCCTTCTGGGGGGGCGAGCTATGGCTACACCTTC. It yields the protein CASSSPSGGASYGYTF.

This clone was counted a single time. The chain couples TRBV7-2 to TRBJ2-1; D is ambiguous. Trimming took 5 bases from V and 10 from J, leaving 12 bases between them. Germline V lookup: CDR1 SGHTA, CDR2 FQGNSA. This CDR3 is built from 12 residues. The CDR3 region has the DNA TGTGCCAGCAGCCTCCCCGGCAGGGAGCAGTTCTTC. Its translation is CASSLPGREQFF.

The V and J genes are TRBV3-1 (or the pseudogene TRBV3-2) and TRBJ1-3; no clear D gene. The V gene lost 1 base and the J gene lost 4 bases, with 11 bases spanning the gap. The germline gives CDR1 LGHDT, CDR2 YNNKEL (reference sequence). The CDR3 is 15 residues long. The CDR3 region has the DNA TGTGCCAGCAGCCAAGTACGAGGGTCCGGAAACACCATATATTTT. This codes for CASSQVRGSGNTIYF.

The CDR3 reads CASSSTGWDGYTF. For the CDR3, the DNA is TGTGCCAGCAGCTCGACAGGGTGGGATGGCTACACCTTC. The J gene is TRBJ1-2, the V gene TRBV6-5; 7 bases line up with TRBD1. The V gene's germline CDR1 is MNHEY and CDR2 SVGAGI. This CDR3 spans 13 amino acids. V shed 6 bases, J shed 6 bases, and the junction held 7 bases outside the gene matches.

The chain is built from TRBV19 and TRBJ2-3; 12 nucleotides match TRBD2. J lost 0 bases, V lost 6 bases, and 4 bases had no gene match. Germline values: CDR1 LNHDA, CDR2 SQIVND (reference sequence). The CDR3 loop spans 16 amino acids. In nucleotides, the CDR3 is TGTGCCAGTAGCTGGACTAGCGGGGCTAGCACAGATACGCAGTATTTT. It specifies CASSWTSGASTDTQYF.

The V call is TRBV5-5, the J call TRBJ2-1, with 7 bases matching TRBD1. Germline V gives CDR1 SGHKS, CDR2 YYEKEE (reference sequence). CDR3 length equals 15 residues. V trimming: 4 bases; J trimming: 4 bases; junction bases outside the gene matches: 8. CDR3 nucleotide sequence: TGTGCCAGCAGCCGGGGACAGCAAGCTTACAATGAGCAGTTCTTC. Translation: CASSRGQQAYNEQFF.

The chain is built from TRBV6-2 or TRBV6-3 and TRBJ2-1; 7 bases are a match to TRBD1. Losses at the gene ends were 2 bases for V and 0 bases for J; bases not matched to a gene: 1. In germline, CDR1 is MNHEY, CDR2 SVGEGT. The length of the CDR3 is 15 residues. CDR3 in DNA: TGTGCCAGCAGTTACACAGGGGCCTCCTACAATGAGCAGTTCTTC. Encoded protein: CASSYTGASYNEQFF.

The chain links TRBV10-1 to TRBJ2-1; 10 positions agree with TRBD2. Trimming cost V 5 bases and J 4 bases; bases outside gene matches: 8. From germline, CDR1 is WNHNN and CDR2 SYGVQD (reference sequence). The CDR3 has 16 amino acids. As DNA, the CDR3 is TGCGCCAGCAGTTCTAGCGGGAGCGGGAAGTACAATGAGCAGTTCTTC. It encodes CASSSSGSGKYNEQFF.

The chain is built from TRBV30 and TRBJ1-1; TRBD1 might be the D (5 bases). The CDR3 has 15 residues. The V gene lost 0 bases and the J gene lost 0 bases, with 11 bases spanning the gap. Germline V CDR1 and CDR2: GTSNPN, SVGIG (reference sequence). CDR3 protein: CAWSVGVGLNTEAFF. The CDR3 nucleotides read TGTGCCTGGAGTGTAGGGGTAGGTTTGAACACTGAAGCTTTCTTT.

This CDR3 is CATSDLRRGGTQYF. For the CDR3, the DNA is TGTGCCACCAGTGATTTGCGTAGGGGGGGAACCCAGTACTTC. This rearrangement joins TRBV24-1 to TRBJ2-5; possible D gene TRBD2, 7 bases. Germline CDR1 and CDR2: KGHDR and SFDVKD. V dropped 0 bases and J dropped 8 bases, with 12 bases sitting between them. The CDR3 spans 14 residues.

A single count supports this clone. The gene calls are TRBV6-5 and TRBJ2-7, with TRBD1 matching 7 bases. V gave up 2 bases and J gave up 4 bases; unmatched junction bases: 5. This CDR3 is 14 amino acids long. Germline V CDR1 and CDR2: MNHEY, SVGAGI. As DNA, the CDR3 is TGTGCCAGCAGTTACGGGGACAGCGAATACGAGCAGTACTTC. It specifies CASSYGDSEYEQYF.

This chain connects TRBV6-6 to TRBJ2-1; unclear D gene. Per germline, CDR1 MNHNY and CDR2 SVGAGI (reference sequence). This CDR3 region has 15 residues. The V gene lost 0 bases and the J gene lost 0 bases, with 6 bases spanning the gap. The CDR3 region is CASSYSASSYNEQFF. CDR3 coding DNA: TGTGCCAGCAGTTACTCTGCGAGCTCCTACAATGAGCAGTTCTTC.

This rearrangement joins TRBV27 to TRBJ1-2; TRBD1 aligns across 8 bases. The CDR3 runs 14 residues. CDR1 MNHEY and CDR2 SMNVEV come from the germline V gene (reference sequence). The V and J ends lost 4 bases and 7 bases, in that order; junction bases with no gene match: 8. The CDR3 nucleotides are TGTGCCAGCAGTTCCCAGACAGGGGCAATTGGCTACACCTTC. Its protein is CASSSQTGAIGYTF.

This chain connects TRBV4-1 to TRBJ1-6; D perhaps matches TRBD1 (5 bases). V lost 4 bases, J lost 0 bases, and 16 bases lay in between. This CDR3 spans 18 amino acids. Germline values: CDR1 MGHRA, CDR2 YSYEKL. CDR3 DNA: TGCGCCAGCAGCCGGTTGCGGGGGGTAAGCTCCTATAATTCACCCCTCCACTTT. This encodes CASSRLRGVSSYNSPLHF.

Here the CDR3 reads CASSSGDAGNRRFF. The CDR3 region has the DNA TGCGCCAGCAGCTCAGGGGATGCTGGTAATCGTAGGTTCTTC. The V and J genes are TRBV5-1 and TRBJ2-1; tentative D call: TRBD1 (6 bases). V lost 3 bases and J 15 bases, leaving 22 bases between the germline ends. In germline, CDR1 is SGHRS, CDR2 YFSETQ. The CDR3 spans 14 residues.

The chain is built from TRBV29-1 and TRBJ2-3; 13 bases align to TRBD2. This CDR3 region has 15 residues. Trimming took 5 bases from V and 3 from J; bases not matched to a gene: 5. Germline lookup yields CDR1 SQVTM and CDR2 ANQGSEA. This CDR3 is CSVTTSGRATDTQYF. Here the CDR3 DNA reads TGCAGCGTTACCACTAGCGGGAGGGCGACAGATACGCAGTATTTT.

This clone has just a few counts. The rearrangement uses TRBV2 and TRBJ2-1; a weak D match, TRBD2 (7 bases). This CDR3 is built from 14 residues. The ends were cut back, 8 bases at V and 6 bases at J, with 17 bases in the middle. Germline V gene data show CDR1 as SNHLY and CDR2 as FYNNEI. The CDR3 reads CASWGRGSTNEQFF. The CDR3 coding sequence is TGTGCCAGCTGGGGGAGGGGGAGTACCAATGAGCAGTTCTTC.

The rearrangement uses TRBV10-3 and TRBJ1-1, with TRBD1 matching over 11 bases. The CDR3 has 16 residues. The trim removed 0 bases at V and 5 bases at J, leaving 5 bases unmatched. Germline V gene sequence: CDR1 ENHRY, CDR2 SYGVKD. In DNA, the CDR3 is TGTGCCATCAGTGAGTCGGACAGGGGGCGGGGGACTGAAGCTTTCTTT. It is translated as CAISESDRGRGTEAFF.

The V and J genes are TRBV4-1 and TRBJ1-5; D gene unclear. CDR1 is MGHRA, CDR2 YSYEKL, per germline. There are 14 residues in the CDR3. Trimming removed 4 bases at V and 0 bases at J, with 7 bases between. CDR3 coding DNA: TGCGCCAGCAGCCTCAAAAATAGCAATCAGCCCCAGCATTTT. It is translated as CASSLKNSNQPQHF.

The rearrangement joins TRBV12-5 to TRBJ2-1, with 10 bases matching TRBD1. V gave up 0 bases and J gave up 10 bases; unmatched junction bases: 6. CDR3 length: 15 amino acids. CDR1 LGHNT and CDR2 FRNRAP come from the germline V gene. DNA for the CDR3: TGTGCTAGTGGTTTGGTAGGGACAGGGGTCTGGGAGCAGTTCTTC. This codes for CASGLVGTGVWEQFF.

The genes are TRBV13 and TRBJ1-4; D is perhaps TRBD1 (5 bases). Trimming pared 1 base from V and 8 bases from J, leaving 17 bases between. Germline V gene lookup returns CDR1 PRHDT and CDR2 FYEKMQ (reference sequence). The CDR3 has 16 amino acids. The CDR3 reads CASSLVAGTCWEKLFF. The CDR3 DNA reads TGTGCCAGCAGCTTAGTAGCCGGGACTTGTTGGGAAAAACTGTTTTTT. The complete variable domain, with remaining parts taken from reference TRBV13 and TRBJ1-4, reads AAGVIQSPRHLIKEKRETATLKCYPIPRHDTVYWYQQGPGQDPQFLISFYEKMQSDKGSIPDRFSAQQFSDYHSELNMSSLELGDSALYFCASSLVAGTCWEKLFFGSGTQLSVL.

The J gene is TRBJ2-5, the V gene TRBV29-1; D is possibly TRBD2 (6 bases). V gave up 7 bases and J gave up 4 bases, with 22 bases separating them. The CDR3 runs 15 residues. Germline CDR1 reads SQVTM; CDR2 reads ANQGSEA. The CDR3 DNA is TGCAGCGGGATTCGGCGGGACGGAAGTATAGAGACCCAGTACTTC. Protein: CSGIRRDGSIETQYF.

The CDR3 DNA sequence: TGTGCCACCGCGGGACCGGGCGGGAATGAGCAGTTCTTC. Its protein product is CATAGPGGNEQFF. V gene TRBV24-1 combines with J gene TRBJ2-1, with D tentatively TRBD2 (6 bases). The V end lost 9 bases, the J end lost 7 bases, and 15 bases lay between the germline ends. The CDR3 has 13 amino acids. Germline CDR1 reads KGHDR; CDR2 reads SFDVKD.

Comment on this clone: One junction end disagrees with the germline gene, perhaps due to a read error. This CDR3 is CASSLAGARGETQYF. The CDR3 DNA reads TGTGCTAGCAGCTTAGCGGGGGCGCGAGGGGAGACCCAGTACTTC. This chain links TRBV7-7 with TRBJ2-5; TRBD2 aligns across 9 bases. The CDR3 covers 15 residues. The V gene's germline CDR1 is SSHAT and CDR2 FNYEAQ (reference sequence).